This T cell receptor beta chain derives from a study of cytomegalovirus exposure and HLA in healthy donors. Study summary: When 300 to 500 donors were genotyped, more than 70% of them were found to fall in the Caucasian-associated ancestry cluster. Study-wide results and limits: The sole available immune exposure information was CMV serostatus. Sequences of the TCR beta chain were said to predict the HLA-A and HLA-B alleles of most subjects accurately.

A word on this clone: The antigen is not known.

V gave up 4 bases and J gave up 7 bases, with 7 bases separating them. Germline values: CDR1 MNHEY, CDR2 SVGAGI. This CDR3 has 12 residues. PCR employed 60 Vbeta and 13 Jbeta primers. The method was immunoSEQ multiplex PCR; TCRdb's version includes in-frame clones alone and lacks a portion of them. The sample has approximately 170,000 clones, around 78% seen once; the top ten hold less than 2%. The source material was PBMCs. The gene calls are TRBV6-5 and TRBJ2-2; D uncertain. This receptor was identified in a middle-aged man in good health and CMV-seronegative. CDR3 in amino acids: CASSSTGGELFF. DNA for the CDR3: TGTGCCAGCAGTTCGACGGGCGGGGAGCTGTTTTTT.